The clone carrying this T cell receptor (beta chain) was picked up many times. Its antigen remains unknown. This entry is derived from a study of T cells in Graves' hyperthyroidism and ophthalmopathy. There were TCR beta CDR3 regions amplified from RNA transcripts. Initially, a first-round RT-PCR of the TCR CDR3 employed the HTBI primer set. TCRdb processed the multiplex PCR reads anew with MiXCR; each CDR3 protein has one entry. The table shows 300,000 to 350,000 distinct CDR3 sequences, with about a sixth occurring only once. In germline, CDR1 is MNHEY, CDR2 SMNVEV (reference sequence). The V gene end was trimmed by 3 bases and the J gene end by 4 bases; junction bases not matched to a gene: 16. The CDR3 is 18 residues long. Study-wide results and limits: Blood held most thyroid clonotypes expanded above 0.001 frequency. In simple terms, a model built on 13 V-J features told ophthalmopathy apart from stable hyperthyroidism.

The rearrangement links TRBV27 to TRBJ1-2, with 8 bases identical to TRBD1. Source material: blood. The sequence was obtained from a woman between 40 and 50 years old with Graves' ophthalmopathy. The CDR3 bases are TGTGCCAGCAGTTTTTTCCCCGGGACAGGTTCGTCCCGCTATGGCTACACCTTC. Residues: CASSFFPGTGSSRYGYTF.